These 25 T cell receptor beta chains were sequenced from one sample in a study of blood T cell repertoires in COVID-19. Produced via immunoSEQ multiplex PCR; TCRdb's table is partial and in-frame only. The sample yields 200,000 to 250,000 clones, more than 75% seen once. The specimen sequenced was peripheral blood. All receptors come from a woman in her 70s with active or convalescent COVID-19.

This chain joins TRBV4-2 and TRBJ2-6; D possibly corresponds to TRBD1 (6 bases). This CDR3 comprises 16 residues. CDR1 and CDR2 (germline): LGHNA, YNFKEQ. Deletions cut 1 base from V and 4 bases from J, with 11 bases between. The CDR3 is CASSQGQGTGANVLTF. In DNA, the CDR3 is TGTGCCAGCAGCCAAGGTCAGGGGACGGGGGCCAACGTCCTGACTTTC.

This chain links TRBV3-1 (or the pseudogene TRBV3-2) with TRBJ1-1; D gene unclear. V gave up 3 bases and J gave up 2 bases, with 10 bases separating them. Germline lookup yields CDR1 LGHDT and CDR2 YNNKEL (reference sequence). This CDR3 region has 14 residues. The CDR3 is CASSHKQLNTEAFF. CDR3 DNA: TGTGCCAGCAGCCATAAACAGCTTAACACTGAAGCTTTCTTT.

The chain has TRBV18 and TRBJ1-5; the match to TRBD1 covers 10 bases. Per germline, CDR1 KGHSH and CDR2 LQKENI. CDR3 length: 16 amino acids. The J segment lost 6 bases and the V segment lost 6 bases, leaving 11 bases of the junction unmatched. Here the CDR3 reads CASSPSDRGPGQPQHF. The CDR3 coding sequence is TGTGCCAGCTCGCCTTCCGACAGGGGGCCAGGTCAGCCCCAGCATTTT.

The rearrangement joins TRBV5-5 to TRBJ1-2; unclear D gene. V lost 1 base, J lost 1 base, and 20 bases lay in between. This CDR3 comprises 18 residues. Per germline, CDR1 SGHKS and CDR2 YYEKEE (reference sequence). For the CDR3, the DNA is TGTGCCAGCAGCTTGCAGTATTGGACCGCGGGCGGTAACTATGGCTACACCTTC. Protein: CASSLQYWTAGGNYGYTF. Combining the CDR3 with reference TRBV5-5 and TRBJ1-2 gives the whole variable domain DAGVTQSPTHLIKTRGQQVTLRCSPISGHKSVSWYQQVLGQGPQFIFQYYEKEERGRGNFPDRFSARQFPNYSSELNVNALLLGDSALYLCASSLQYWTAGGNYGYTFGSGTRLTVV.

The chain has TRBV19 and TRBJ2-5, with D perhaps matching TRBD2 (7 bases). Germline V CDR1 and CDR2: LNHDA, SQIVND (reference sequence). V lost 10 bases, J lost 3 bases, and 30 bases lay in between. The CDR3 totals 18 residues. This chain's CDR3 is CAKMRGWVHLTGEETQYF. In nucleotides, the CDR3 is TGTGCCAAGATGCGGGGGTGGGTCCATCTGACAGGAGAAGAGACCCAGTACTTC.

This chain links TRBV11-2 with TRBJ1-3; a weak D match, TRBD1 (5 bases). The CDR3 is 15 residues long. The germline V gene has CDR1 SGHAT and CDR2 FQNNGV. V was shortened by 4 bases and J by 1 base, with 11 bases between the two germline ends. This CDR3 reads CASSSQGFSGNTIYF. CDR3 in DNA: TGTGCCAGCAGCTCCCAGGGTTTTTCTGGAAACACCATATATTTT.

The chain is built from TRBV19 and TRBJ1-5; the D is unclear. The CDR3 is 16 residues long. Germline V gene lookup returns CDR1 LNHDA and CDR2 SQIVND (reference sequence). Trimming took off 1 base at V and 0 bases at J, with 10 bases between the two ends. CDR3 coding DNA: TGTGCCAGTAGTATAGGGGCAGTCAATAGCAATCAGCCCCAGCATTTT. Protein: CASSIGAVNSNQPQHF.

The CDR3 protein is CASGTGARQAYEQYF. The DNA for the CDR3 is TGTGCCAGCGGGACAGGGGCACGGCAGGCCTACGAGCAGTACTTC. The chain employs TRBV2 and TRBJ2-7, with 10 bases matching TRBD1. Per the germline V gene, CDR1 is SNHLY and CDR2 is FYNNEI. The CDR3 covers 15 residues. V dropped 8 bases and J dropped 2; count of bases not matched to a gene: 9.

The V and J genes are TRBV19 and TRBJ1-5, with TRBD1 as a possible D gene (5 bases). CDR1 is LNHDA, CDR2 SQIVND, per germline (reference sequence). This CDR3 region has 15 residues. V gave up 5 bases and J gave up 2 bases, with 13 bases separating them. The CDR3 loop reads CASSLQGPGNQPQHF. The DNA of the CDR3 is TGTGCCAGTAGTCTTCAGGGTCCTGGCAATCAGCCCCAGCATTTT.

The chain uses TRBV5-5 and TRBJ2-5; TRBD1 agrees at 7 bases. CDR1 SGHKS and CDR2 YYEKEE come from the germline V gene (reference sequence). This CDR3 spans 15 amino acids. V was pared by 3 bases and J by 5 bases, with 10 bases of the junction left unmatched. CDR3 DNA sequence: TGTGCCAGCAGCTGGGGGACGCCCAGGGGGGAGACCCAGTACTTC. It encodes CASSWGTPRGETQYF.

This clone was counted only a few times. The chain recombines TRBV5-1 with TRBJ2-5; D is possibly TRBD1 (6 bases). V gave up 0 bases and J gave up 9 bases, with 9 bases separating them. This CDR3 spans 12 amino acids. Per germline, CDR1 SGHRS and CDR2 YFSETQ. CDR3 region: CASSLDEGAQYF. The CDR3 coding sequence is TGCGCCAGCAGCTTGGATGAGGGGGCCCAGTACTTC.

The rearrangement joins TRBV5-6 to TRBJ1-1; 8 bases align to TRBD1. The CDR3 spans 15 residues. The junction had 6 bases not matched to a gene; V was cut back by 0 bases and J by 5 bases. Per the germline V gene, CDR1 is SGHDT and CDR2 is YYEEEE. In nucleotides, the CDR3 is TGTGCCAGCAGCTTGGCGGGACAGGTGGTGACTGAAGCTTTCTTT. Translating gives CASSLAGQVVTEAFF.

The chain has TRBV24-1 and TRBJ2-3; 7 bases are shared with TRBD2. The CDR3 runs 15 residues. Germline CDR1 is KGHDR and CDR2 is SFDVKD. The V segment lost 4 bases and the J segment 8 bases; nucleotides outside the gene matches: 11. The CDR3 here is CATSEVAGLGGTQYF. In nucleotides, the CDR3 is TGTGCCACCAGTGAGGTAGCGGGTTTAGGAGGTACGCAGTATTTT.

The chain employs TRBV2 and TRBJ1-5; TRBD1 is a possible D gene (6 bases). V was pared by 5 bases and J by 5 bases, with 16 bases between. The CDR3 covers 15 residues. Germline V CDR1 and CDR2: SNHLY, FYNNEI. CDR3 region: CASSSGEYRDQPQHF. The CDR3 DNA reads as TGTGCCAGCAGTTCAGGGGAGTACCGTGATCAGCCCCAGCATTTT. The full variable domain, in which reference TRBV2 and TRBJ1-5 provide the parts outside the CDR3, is EPEVTQTPSHQVTQMGQEVILRCVPISNHLYFYWYRQILGQKVEFLVSFYNNEISEKSEIFDDQFSVERPDGSNFTLKIRSTKLEDSAMYFCASSSGEYRDQPQHFGDGTRLSIL.

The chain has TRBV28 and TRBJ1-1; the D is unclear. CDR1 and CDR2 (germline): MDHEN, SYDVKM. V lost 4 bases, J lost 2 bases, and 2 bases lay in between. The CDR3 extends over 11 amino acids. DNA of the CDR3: TGTGCCAGCAGTTCAAACACTGAAGCTTTCTTT. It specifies CASSSNTEAFF.

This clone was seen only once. The CDR3 region has the DNA TGTGCCAGCAGGTGGGGAGTGGGCTACACCTTC. Translation gives CASRWGVGYTF. V gene TRBV2 combines with J gene TRBJ1-2, with D unclear. Trimming took off 6 bases at V and 8 bases at J, with 10 bases between the two ends. Germline CDR1 is SNHLY and CDR2 is FYNNEI. The CDR3 is 11 amino acids.

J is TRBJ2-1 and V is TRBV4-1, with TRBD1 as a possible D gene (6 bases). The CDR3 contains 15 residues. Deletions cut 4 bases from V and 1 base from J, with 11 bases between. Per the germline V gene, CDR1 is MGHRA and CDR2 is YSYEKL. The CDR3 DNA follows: TGCGCCAGCAGCCCTGGGCAGGGGTCCTACAATGAGCAGTTCTTC. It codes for CASSPGQGSYNEQFF.

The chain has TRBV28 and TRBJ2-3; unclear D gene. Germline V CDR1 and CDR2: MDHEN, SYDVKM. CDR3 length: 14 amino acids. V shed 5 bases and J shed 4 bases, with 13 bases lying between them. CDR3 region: CASSGQAVADTQYF. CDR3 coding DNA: TGTGCCAGCAGTGGGCAGGCAGTGGCAGATACGCAGTATTTT. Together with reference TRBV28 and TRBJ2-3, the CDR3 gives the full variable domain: DVKVTQSSRYLVKRTGEKVFLECVQDMDHENMFWYRQDPGLGLRLIYFSYDVKMKEKGDIPEGYSVSREKKERFSLILESASTNQTSMYLCASSGQAVADTQYFGPGTRLTVL.

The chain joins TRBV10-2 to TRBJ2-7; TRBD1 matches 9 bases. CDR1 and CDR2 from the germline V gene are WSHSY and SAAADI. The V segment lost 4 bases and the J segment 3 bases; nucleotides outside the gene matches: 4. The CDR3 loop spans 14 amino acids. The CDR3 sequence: CASSAGDRDYEQYF. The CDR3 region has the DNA TGCGCCAGCAGTGCCGGGGACAGGGACTACGAGCAGTACTTC.

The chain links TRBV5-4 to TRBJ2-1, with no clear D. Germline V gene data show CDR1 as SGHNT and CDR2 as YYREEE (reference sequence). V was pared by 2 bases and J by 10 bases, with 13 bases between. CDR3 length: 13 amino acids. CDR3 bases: TGTGCCAGCAGCTTAGGAGCGACGAAGGAGCAGTTCTTC. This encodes CASSLGATKEQFF. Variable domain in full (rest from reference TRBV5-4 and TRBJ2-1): ETGVTQSPTHLIKTRGQQVTLRCSSQSGHNTVSWYQQALGQGPQFIFQYYREEENGRGNFPPRFSGLQFPNYSSELNVNALELDDSALYLCASSLGATKEQFFGPGTRLTVL.

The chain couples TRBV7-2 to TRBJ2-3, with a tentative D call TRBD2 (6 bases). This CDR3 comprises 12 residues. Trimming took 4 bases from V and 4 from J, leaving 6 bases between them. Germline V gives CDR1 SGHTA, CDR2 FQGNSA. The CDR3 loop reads CASSSGADTQYF. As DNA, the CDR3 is TGTGCCAGCAGCTCGGGGGCAGATACGCAGTATTTT.

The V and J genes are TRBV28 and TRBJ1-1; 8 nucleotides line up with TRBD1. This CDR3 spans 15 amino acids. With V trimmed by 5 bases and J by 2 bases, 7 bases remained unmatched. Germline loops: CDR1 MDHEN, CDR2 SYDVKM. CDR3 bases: TGTGCCAGCAGTCCCTTGGACAGGGACAACACTGAAGCTTTCTTT. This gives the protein CASSPLDRDNTEAFF.

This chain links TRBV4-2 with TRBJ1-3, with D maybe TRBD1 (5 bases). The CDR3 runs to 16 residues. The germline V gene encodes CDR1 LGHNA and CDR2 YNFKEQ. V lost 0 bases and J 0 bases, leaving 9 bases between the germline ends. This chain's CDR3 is CASSQEWQGSGNTIYF. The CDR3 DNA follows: TGTGCCAGCAGCCAAGAATGGCAGGGCTCTGGAAACACCATATATTTT.

This CDR3 reads CASSSPGGSSYNEQFF. Here the CDR3 DNA reads TGTGCCAGCTCCTCACCTGGCGGGAGCTCCTACAATGAGCAGTTCTTC. The chain employs TRBV18 and TRBJ2-1; 7 bases match TRBD2. The J segment lost 0 bases and the V segment lost 6 bases, leaving 8 bases of the junction unmatched. The CDR3 consists of 16 residues. Germline-derived CDR1 and CDR2 are KGHSH and LQKENI.

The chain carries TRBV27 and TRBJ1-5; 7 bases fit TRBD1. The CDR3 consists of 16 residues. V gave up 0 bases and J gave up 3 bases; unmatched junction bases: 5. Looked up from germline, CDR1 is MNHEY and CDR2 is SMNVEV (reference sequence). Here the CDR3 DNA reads TGTGCCAGCAGTTTATCGAGGGACAGCACCAATCAGCCCCAGCATTTT. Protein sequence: CASSLSRDSTNQPQHF.